The following is a T cell receptor (beta chain) sequence with its context. These data originate in a study of T-cell memory formation after mild COVID-19. In the study overall: TCR clusters mostly belonged to single donors.

V shed 0 bases and J 0 bases; nucleotides not matched to a gene: 5. Looked up from germline, CDR1 is LGHNA and CDR2 is YNFKEQ. The CDR3 spans 18 residues. TCRdb ran MiXCR on the 5' RACE reads and lists one entry per CDR3 protein. The table shows more than 300,000 distinct CDR3 sequences, with roughly an eighth occurring only once. This sequence originates from a man between 18 and 29 years old who had mild COVID-19 (a few samples of this study predate the infection). Cell type and time point are not known. The V gene is TRBV4-2, the J gene TRBJ2-5, with 12 nucleotides matching TRBD2. The sample consisted of PBMCs or a T cell subset sorted from them (not recorded which). The CDR3 nucleotides read TGTGCCAGCAGCCAAGAAGAGACTAGCGGGGGTCACCAAGAGACCCAGTACTTC. Translation: CASSQEETSGGHQETQYF.